The following is a T cell receptor (beta chain) sequence with its context. Antigen specificity is unknown. These data are taken from a study of shared clonotypes between healthy human individuals. Study-level results: Among the subsets, naive ones generally showed larger estimated richness than memory ones. Sampling involved blood alone; tissue repertoires likely differ. It was observed that 4% to 6% of naive CD4 clonotypes were shared across several donors.

Germline values: CDR1 MGHDK, CDR2 SYGVNS. The CDR3 totals 13 residues. V was clipped by 3 bases and J by 5 bases, with 5 bases between them. Sequenced by immunoSEQ multiplex PCR; TCRdb stores in-frame clones only, minus some. This sample carries around 120,000 clones, roughly 66% of them seen once, and the ten largest clones take approximately 25%. Nashville, Tennessee was home to all donors, who were Caucasian adults. V gene TRBV25-1 combines with J gene TRBJ2-6; D call uncertain. Sequenced: memory CD8+ T cells sorted from blood. As to subset: CD45RO+ cells pooled with CCR7-negative TemRA cells. This TCR was sampled from a woman aged 25 to 39 in good health. CDR3 bases: TGTGCCAGCAGTGATCCCTGGGCCAACGTCCTGACTTTC. It specifies CASSDPWANVLTF.